The 18 T cell receptor beta chains listed next were all sequenced from one sample in a study of identical twins. TCRdb reanalysed the 5' RACE reads using MiXCR and keeps one entry per CDR3 protein. The table includes around 100,000 distinct CDR3 sequences, less than 6.5% detected once. Sequencing was performed on memory T cells sorted from blood. These TCRs come from a woman aged 50 to 60 in good health.

In this sample, this clonotype turned up a few times. The V and J genes are TRBV6-5 and TRBJ2-7; D unresolved. The CDR3 is made up of 12 amino acids. With 6 bases removed from V and 2 bases from J, the gap between germline ends came to 8 bases. Germline loops: CDR1 MNHEY, CDR2 SVGAGI. CDR3 amino acids: CASSPNPYEQYV. CDR3 sequence (DNA): TGTGCCAGCAGCCCAAATCCCTACGAGCAGTACGTC.

This clonotype was counted ten times or more. The DNA for the CDR3 is TGCAGCGTTAAAGTGTCGGGTAATGAGCAGTTCTTC. It yields the protein CSVKVSGNEQFF. This chain connects TRBV29-1 to TRBJ2-1; D uncertain. Germline CDR1 is SQVTM and CDR2 is ANQGSEA. The CDR3 has 12 residues. V lost 5 bases, J lost 7 bases, and 12 bases lay in between.

This sequence joins TRBV5-1 and TRBJ2-5; TRBD1 aligns across 8 bases. The CDR3 runs to 13 residues. CDR1 is SGHRS and CDR2 is YFSETQ in the germline V gene. The trim removed 8 bases at V and 2 bases at J, leaving 5 bases unmatched. The CDR3 is CASGRTGQETQYF. CDR3 in DNA: TGCGCCAGTGGTCGGACAGGGCAAGAGACCCAGTACTTC.

The sample holds a few counts of this clonotype. This chain connects TRBV7-9 to TRBJ1-4, with D possibly being TRBD1 (6 bases). The CDR3 has 16 residues. CDR1 and CDR2 (germline): SEHNR, FQNEAQ (reference sequence). V was cut by 2 bases and J by 6 bases, with 16 bases left in between. The DNA of the CDR3 is TGTGCCAGCAGCTTACCTTTACAGGGCTCCTATGAAAAACTGTTTTTT. As protein: CASSLPLQGSYEKLFF.

There are many counts of this clonotype. Compared with germline, one end of the junction differs, possibly owing to a read error. This sequence joins TRBV12-3 or TRBV12-4 and TRBJ1-1, with D uncertain. The CDR3 extends over 14 amino acids. The CDR3 region is CASSSRRLKTEAFF. The CDR3 DNA reads as TGTGCCAGCAGCTCTCGACGGCTGAAGACTGAAGCTTTCTTT.

The chain uses TRBV9 and TRBJ2-3; TRBD1 matches at 7 bases. CDR1 and CDR2 (germline): SGDLS, YYNGEE. The CDR3 runs 16 residues. Germline trimming cut 0 bases from V and 0 bases from J; bases unmatched to any gene: 4. CDR3 region: CASSVEAGGSTDTQYF. DNA of the CDR3: TGTGCCAGCAGCGTAGAGGCAGGGGGAAGCACAGATACGCAGTATTTT.

This clonotype was found many times. V usage is TRBV2 and J usage is TRBJ2-7; a possible D gene is TRBD2 (5 bases). The CDR3 spans 13 residues. The germline V gene encodes CDR1 SNHLY and CDR2 FYNNEI. Trimming stripped 6 bases from V and 3 bases from J, with 12 bases between. The CDR3 coding sequence is TGTGCCAGCAGGGGAGCATTCCGCTACGAGCAGTACTTC. As protein: CASRGAFRYEQYF.

Many counts were recorded for this clonotype. The chain employs TRBV4-1 and TRBJ2-1, with a tentative D call TRBD2 (6 bases). Trimming left V 1 base short and J 5 bases short, with 18 bases between. The CDR3 is made up of 17 amino acids. The germline V gene has CDR1 MGHRA and CDR2 YSYEKL. Written as DNA, the CDR3 is TGCGCCAGCAGCCAAGGCGGGGCGGGGCTCGTCAACAATGAGCAGTTCTTC. Residues: CASSQGGAGLVNNEQFF.

The J gene is TRBJ1-3, the V gene TRBV3-1; a weak D match, TRBD1 (5 bases). Germline lookup yields CDR1 LGHDT and CDR2 YNNKEL (reference sequence). V shed 4 bases and J shed 0 bases, with 10 bases lying between them. This CDR3 has 15 residues. The CDR3 reads CASSPGLRSGNTIYF. The CDR3 DNA is TGTGCCAGCAGCCCGGGACTGCGCTCTGGAAACACCATATATTTT.

Ten or more counts support this clonotype. This chain's CDR3 is CASSYQGTDYDSGANVLTF. As DNA, the CDR3 is TGTGCCAGCAGTTACCAAGGGACAGACTATGACTCTGGGGCCAACGTCCTGACTTTC. The chain uses TRBV6-5 and TRBJ2-6, with TRBD1 identical over 7 bases. This CDR3 is built from 19 residues. V gave up 2 bases and J gave up 0 bases; unmatched junction bases: 10. CDR1 MNHEY and CDR2 SVGAGI come from the germline V gene.

This clonotype occurred a few times. The genes are TRBV20-1 and TRBJ2-1, with D perhaps matching TRBD1 or TRBD2 (5 bases each). Trimming removed 5 bases from V and 7 bases from J, with 18 bases in between. Germline V lookup: CDR1 DFQATT, CDR2 SNEGSKA (reference sequence). The CDR3 spans 14 residues. The CDR3 coding sequence is TGCAGTGCTCGAGGGGAAGGGCCGGGAAATGAGCAGTTCTTC. This gives the protein CSARGEGPGNEQFF.

This clonotype was seen many times. The chain carries TRBV12-3 or TRBV12-4 and TRBJ1-2; no reliable D call. This CDR3 region has 15 residues. The V and J ends lost 7 bases and 5 bases respectively, with 20 bases between them. CDR3 nucleotides: TGTGCCAGCACCCTCGGACGGACCGAAGGGTATGGCTACACCTTC. Its translation: CASTLGRTEGYGYTF.

The chain employs TRBV12-3 or TRBV12-4 and TRBJ2-1; TRBD2 agrees at 14 bases. V trimming: 8 bases; J trimming: 9 bases; junction bases outside the gene matches: 9. The CDR3 contains 15 residues. The CDR3 loop is CASHRLAGGLGEQFF. CDR3 nucleotide sequence: TGTGCCAGCCACCGACTAGCGGGAGGGCTGGGTGAGCAGTTCTTC.

V gene TRBV20-1 combines with J gene TRBJ1-2; TRBD1 matches 9 bases. Germline V CDR1 and CDR2: DFQATT, SNEGSKA (reference sequence). CDR3 length: 16 amino acids. The ends lost 0 bases at V and 5 bases at J; junction bases unmatched: 10. The CDR3 bases are TGCAGTGCTAGAGACGCTGGGACAGGGTTTTGGTATGGCTACACCTTC. Its protein is CSARDAGTGFWYGYTF.

This clonotype occurred many times. This sequence joins TRBV11-2 and TRBJ2-7, with a possible D match to TRBD1 (6 bases). V gave up 4 bases and J gave up 4 bases, with 17 bases separating them. This CDR3 contains 15 residues. Germline loops: CDR1 SGHAT, CDR2 FQNNGV. Written as DNA, the CDR3 is TGTGCCAGCAGCTCCCCCGGACAGTTCCTATACGAGCAGTACTTC. Encoded protein: CASSSPGQFLYEQYF.

Many counts were recorded for this clonotype. The chain links TRBV30 to TRBJ1-1, with unresolved D. The CDR3 spans 13 residues. Germline assignment: CDR1 GTSNPN and CDR2 SVGIG (reference sequence). Trimming stripped 3 bases from V and 2 bases from J, with 10 bases between. Here the CDR3 reads CAWRPQPNTEAFF. DNA for the CDR3: TGTGCCTGGAGGCCTCAACCTAACACTGAAGCTTTCTTT.

This clonotype was detected many times. The genes are TRBV5-1 and TRBJ1-1; D is unresolved. The CDR3 sequence is 14 residues long. The germline V gene has CDR1 SGHRS and CDR2 YFSETQ. The germline V and J ends were trimmed by 4 bases and 0 bases, with 10 bases remaining between them. The CDR3 nucleotides read TGCGCCAGCAGCGTTGCACCGGTGAACACTGAAGCTTTCTTT. Residues: CASSVAPVNTEAFF.

In its sample, this clonotype was seen many times. This chain connects TRBV2 to TRBJ2-7, with D tentatively TRBD2 (6 bases). Germline V lookup: CDR1 SNHLY, CDR2 FYNNEI. V shed 8 bases and J shed 3 bases, with 11 bases lying between them. This CDR3 is built from 12 residues. In DNA form, the CDR3 reads TGTGCCAGCTACCGGGACTTCTACGAGCAGTACGTC. Translated: CASYRDFYEQYV.